The sequence of this T cell receptor (beta chain) was determined in a study of T cell responses to AZD1222 COVID-19 vaccine (dated by TCRdb to the early 2020s). In terms of the full investigation: AZD1222 recipients whose second dose came at about 4 weeks and those whose second dose came at about 12 weeks were combined into one group, since spike-specific TCR depth and breadth did not differ between the two schedules. A total of 233 trial participants underwent TCR sequencing, of whom roughly 210 had received two doses of AZD1222 and 26 had received two doses of the MenACWY control vaccine. Trial participants were enrolled by age into 18-55, 56-69 and 70-plus year subgroups, with about 150, 28 and 57 TCR-sequenced participants respectively.

Comments on this clone: Its cognate antigen has yet to be identified. No per-base quality is available; no much larger clone lies one base away.

The CDR3 regions of human TCRbeta chains were analyzed by immunosequencing. The study's processing was this. TCRs in the repertoires were matched against a reference library of SARS-CoV-2-specific TCRs that had been generated with the MIRA antigen-specificity platform. Breadth was defined as the fraction of unique TCRs that were SARS-CoV-2-associated, and depth was defined as the fraction of total T cells that were SARS-CoV-2-associated. Each spike-specific TCR was assigned to its reactive spike region and to a CD4 or CD8 class using the MIRA data. Log10-transformed breadth and depth values were compared by one-way ANOVA with Sidak's multiple comparisons tests. TCRdb mirrors the immuneACCESS table, restricted to in-frame sequences. Some clones are absent from its copies; in checked studies, under half trace to an unresolved V gene, and the reason for the others is unknown. V and J calls and clone size are as listed in that table; D and trimming were resolved from the DNA. This sample comprises some 130,000 clones, about nine tenths of them detected only once. The top ten clonotypes cover 6% to 7.5% of the sample.

Study-wide findings and limitations: In the small 56-69-year group, the increase in depth fell short of significance, most likely because of low power. Nearly half of unique spike-specific TCRs reportedly recognized epitopes outside regions mutated in the B.1.351 and B.1.1.7 variants. Participants were mostly white British and included more females than males, and it was suggested by the authors that clonal diversity may have been underestimated. Conclusions about previously exposed vaccinees are limited, since just six AZD1222 recipients were seropositive for SARS-CoV-2 at baseline. Spike-specific TCR breadth and depth rose significantly after two AZD1222 doses compared with day 0 and with MenACWY recipients. The whole spike protein was spanned by vaccine-associated CD4 TCRs, and dominant responses were seen in regions 160-218 and 743-854. No day 14 peak-response samples were available, so repertoires were characterized only after the peak T cell response.

What the time point label conveys for this sample: baseline before first vaccination. The vaccinee samples were drawn from two UK trials, COV001 and COV002, one of which was a single-blind randomized controlled phase 2/3 trial testing AZD1222 (ChAdOx1 nCoV-19) in healthy adults. For TCRbeta chain sequencing, PBMC samples from trial participants were taken at day 0 and at day 28 after the second dose. The TCR was taken from an adult in good health. The sample here was peripheral blood, taken on day 0 of AZD1222 vaccination.

CDR3 region: CASSLGETNQPQHF. At the DNA level, the sequence is TGCGCCAGCAGCTTGGGGGAGACTAATCAGCCCCAGCATTTT. This chain joins TRBV5-1 to TRBJ1-5; confidence is insufficient to name the D gene. From the cysteine up to the phenylalanine, the CDR3 has a length of 14 residues. The retained sequence is limited to the CDR3, 42 bases, with the frame set at the first base. V sheds 0 bases and J sheds 4 bases, leaving 8 bases between their ends. Taken from the germline V gene, the CDR1 and CDR2 loops are SGHRS and YFSETQ.